This is a list of T cell receptor beta chains from one sample in a study of T cell responses to AZD1222 COVID-19 vaccine. Libraries were prepared by immunoSEQ multiplex PCR; TCRdb keeps only in-frame clonotypes and omits some of them. In the table there are 130,000 or so clones, roughly 90% of which are singletons. The material sequenced was peripheral blood, taken on day 0 of AZD1222 vaccination. The origin of the receptors is an adult in good health. Both conserved end residues are part of each CDR3. Fields, in order: V gene, CDR3 length, CDR3 protein.

v_call: TRBV6-5
cdr3_length: 14
cdr3_aa: CASSSRDGLYEQYF

v_call: TRBV14
cdr3_length: 16
cdr3_aa: CASSQGGTSGHNEQFF

v_call: TRBV5-4
cdr3_length: 14
cdr3_aa: CASSPWDKGYGYTF

v_call: TRBV14
cdr3_length: 17
cdr3_aa: CASSQRPGQGLGYGYTF

v_call: TRBV29-1
cdr3_length: 13
cdr3_aa: CSAQPGDRGLYTF

v_call: TRBV3-1/TRBV3-2
cdr3_length: 18
cdr3_aa: CASSQDPQGGYSGNTIYF

v_call: TRBV5-1
cdr3_length: 14
cdr3_aa: CASTRPGLNTEAFF

v_call: TRBV7-2
cdr3_length: 14
cdr3_aa: CASSLGLRSGTQYF

v_call: TRBV5-5
cdr3_length: 16
cdr3_aa: CASSLGTRSRAYEQYF

v_call: TRBV15
cdr3_length: 15
cdr3_aa: CATSRTGTDNEKLFF

v_call: TRBV4-2
cdr3_length: 17
cdr3_aa: CASSPEDRVVNTGELFF

v_call: TRBV28
cdr3_length: 15
cdr3_aa: CASSFLGSGANVLTF

v_call: TRBV6-6
cdr3_length: 15
cdr3_aa: CASSYSRGNSEKLFF

v_call: TRBV18
cdr3_length: 16
cdr3_aa: CASSPRAGDGPYEQYF

v_call: TRBV2
cdr3_length: 15
cdr3_aa: CASSEIGTGNEKLFF

v_call: TRBV7-2
cdr3_length: 15
cdr3_aa: CASRRTGTMNTEAFF

v_call: TRBV6-5
cdr3_length: 13
cdr3_aa: CASRTDMAEKLFF

v_call: TRBV20-1
cdr3_length: 14
cdr3_aa: CSASLSASVTGYTF

v_call: TRBV6-5
cdr3_length: 15
cdr3_aa: CATRMGLAGVNEQFF

v_call: TRBV29-1
cdr3_length: 15
cdr3_aa: CSVVTSGRRPGGYTF

v_call: TRBV7-9
cdr3_length: 18
cdr3_aa: CASSPGPGQGATNEKLFF

v_call: TRBV15
cdr3_length: 15
cdr3_aa: CATSRVARGESPLHF

v_call: TRBV19
cdr3_length: 13
cdr3_aa: CASSIDWTEELFF

v_call: TRBV5-1
cdr3_length: 15
cdr3_aa: CASSSYAGAGDTQYF

v_call: TRBV9
cdr3_length: 12
cdr3_aa: CASSAQGTEAFF

v_call: TRBV7-2
cdr3_length: 17
cdr3_aa: CASSPRRGRGFTDTQYF

v_call: TRBV2
cdr3_length: 19
cdr3_aa: CASSDGFYQRIPSVFPLHF

v_call: TRBV5-1
cdr3_length: 16
cdr3_aa: CASSFYYQGATGELFF

v_call: TRBV7-2
cdr3_length: 19
cdr3_aa: CASSSRGWRDGVWTDTQYF

v_call: TRBV19
cdr3_length: 14
cdr3_aa: CASSIVRDSHEQFF

v_call: TRBV9
cdr3_length: 16
cdr3_aa: CASSGGLSPSTDTQYF

v_call: TRBV13
cdr3_length: 16
cdr3_aa: CASSVRDRGIEDTQYF

v_call: TRBV7-6
cdr3_length: 16
cdr3_aa: CASSLAAGYSNQPQHF

v_call: TRBV3-1/TRBV3-2
cdr3_length: 16
cdr3_aa: CASSPRRGADTGELFF

v_call: TRBV11-2
cdr3_length: 15
cdr3_aa: CASSTPRGRNNEQFF

v_call: TRBV13
cdr3_length: 14
cdr3_aa: CASSPRTEGETQYF

v_call: TRBV7-2
cdr3_length: 15
cdr3_aa: CASSLSGTGNTEAFF

v_call: TRBV11-2
cdr3_length: 13
cdr3_aa: CASSLAVQYEQYF

v_call: TRBV28
cdr3_length: 19
cdr3_aa: CASSLPPDLWGQAGEKLFF

v_call: TRBV6-2/TRBV6-3
cdr3_length: 14
cdr3_aa: CASSSGTPPYEQYF

v_call: TRBV7-2
cdr3_length: 16
cdr3_aa: CASSLERAGGTDTQYF

v_call: TRBV7-8
cdr3_length: 15
cdr3_aa: CASSPRELRDEKLFF

v_call: TRBV7-4
cdr3_length: 16
cdr3_aa: CASSSRGSGQQETQYF

v_call: TRBV4-3
cdr3_length: 18
cdr3_aa: CASSQELFEQGGTGELFF

v_call: TRBV6-1
cdr3_length: 19
cdr3_aa: CASSESRADRGLRNQPQHF

v_call: TRBV18
cdr3_length: 14
cdr3_aa: CASSQRTANTEAFF

v_call: TRBV5-5
cdr3_length: 18
cdr3_aa: CASSLIRPGPMIQETQYF

v_call: TRBV4-3
cdr3_length: 18
cdr3_aa: CASSQEVYRSSYNSPLHF

v_call: TRBV5-6
cdr3_length: 16
cdr3_aa: CASSRDPGTGRETQYF

v_call: TRBV5-1
cdr3_length: 15
cdr3_aa: CASSFSVSSYNEQFF

v_call: TRBV9
cdr3_length: 11
cdr3_aa: CASSVGQEQYF

v_call: TRBV9
cdr3_length: 15
cdr3_aa: CASSVLEAPLNEQFF

v_call: TRBV5-1
cdr3_length: 19
cdr3_aa: CASSTGGLGAGGPQETQYF

v_call: TRBV18
cdr3_length: 15
cdr3_aa: CASSQAKPPYNEQFF

v_call: TRBV9
cdr3_length: 15
cdr3_aa: CASSVGAGSNEKLFF